The rows below give T cell receptor beta chains drawn from one sample of a study of human T cells and chemical hapten exposure. TCRdb re-derived calls from the RACE reads in MiXCR, one entry per CDR3 protein. This table holds 90,000 to 110,000 distinct CDR3 sequences, 30% to 35% found once. Sequencing used whole blood, obtained in connection with sensitization to the hapten diphenylcyclopropenone (DPC). The receptors stem from a man between 35 and 55 years old with alopecia areata. Some clones in this sample may be carry-over from other donors' samples. The CDR3 runs from the conserved cysteine through the conserved F or W. D genes are given only for firm matches. Size is omitted from some rows. Given values are once, few, many or a class for expanded clones.

J gene | D gene | clone size | CDR3 length | V gene | CDR3 protein | CDR3 DNA
TRBJ2-6 | . | . | 15 | TRBV29-1 | CSVGDPRAGANVLTF | TGCAGCGTTGGCGACCCGAGGGCTGGGGCCAACGTCCTGACTTTC
TRBJ1-2 | . | few | 13 | TRBV6-1 | CASSEAGEGGYTF | TGTGCCAGCAGTGAAGCAGGAGAGGGAGGCTACACCTTC
TRBJ1-3 | TRBD1 | few | 17 | TRBV11-2 | CASSSWTGHYSGNTIYF | TGTGCCAGCAGCTCCTGGACAGGGCACTACTCTGGAAACACCATATATTTT
TRBJ1-5 | . | few | 14 | TRBV3-2 | CASSQHALGQPQHF | TGTGCCAGCAGCCAACATGCCTTGGGCCAGCCCCAGCATTTT
TRBJ1-2 | . | once | 16 | TRBV9 | CASSVAGVQGGYGYTF | TGTGCCAGCAGCGTAGCCGGGGTGCAAGGGGGCTATGGCTACACCTTC
TRBJ2-1 | . | . | 16 | TRBV7-2 | CASSSLGGVKYNEQFF | TGTGCCAGCAGCTCCTTGGGGGGAGTTAAGTACAATGAGCAGTTCTTC
TRBJ2-5 | TRBD2 | . | 16 | TRBV5-5 | CASSPRLAGDSETQYF | TGTGCCAGCAGCCCCAGACTAGCGGGAGATTCGGAGACCCAGTACTTC
TRBJ2-3 | TRBD1 | . | 14 | TRBV5-4 | CASSMAGTGDTQYF | TGTGCCAGCAGCATGGCCGGGACAGGCGATACGCAGTATTTT
TRBJ2-1 | TRBD2 | . | 17 | TRBV7-2 | CASSLRPTSGRRNEQFF | TGTGCCAGCAGCTTACGACCGACTAGCGGGAGACGCAATGAGCAGTTCTTC
TRBJ2-5 | . | . | 11 | TRBV6-2/TRBV6-3 | CASTCGETQYF | TGTGCCAGCACCTGTGGAGAGACCCAGTACTTC
TRBJ1-1 | TRBD1 | . | 13 | TRBV7-3 | CASSERDSTEAFF | TGTGCCAGCAGCGAAAGGGACAGCACTGAAGCTTTCTTT
TRBJ1-1 | . | . | 13 | TRBV6-5 | CASRLTRNTEAFF | TGTGCCAGCAGGCTAACTAGGAACACTGAAGCTTTCTTT
TRBJ1-1 | . | few | 16 | TRBV3-1 | CASSQDRTPQGTEAFF | TGTGCCAGCAGCCAAGACCGGACACCTCAAGGGACTGAAGCTTTCTTT
TRBJ2-2 | . | . | 14 | TRBV7-9 | CASSSAAYAGELFF | TGTGCCAGCAGCTCAGCTGCTTACGCCGGGGAGCTGTTTTTT
TRBJ2-5 | . | . | 14 | TRBV4-3 | CASSQAAAQETQYF | TGCGCCAGCAGCCAAGCGGCGGCCCAAGAGACCCAGTACTTC
TRBJ1-6 | . | . | 16 | TRBV7-9 | CASSFWGHSYNSPLHF | TGTGCCAGCAGCTTCTGGGGTCACTCCTATAATTCACCCCTCCACTTT
TRBJ2-3 | . | . | 14 | TRBV12-3/TRBV12-4 | CASRGLGERDTQYF | TGTGCCAGTAGAGGCCTAGGCGAAAGGGATACGCAGTATTTT
TRBJ2-1 | TRBD2 | . | 15 | TRBV9 | CASSVGERENDEQFF | TGTGCCAGCAGCGTAGGCGAGCGGGAAAACGATGAGCAGTTCTTC
TRBJ1-1 | . | . | 13 | TRBV29-1 | CSVEAGLNTEAFF | TGCAGCGTTGAGGCAGGGCTGAACACTGAAGCTTTCTTT
TRBJ2-5 | TRBD2 | many | 17 | TRBV7-8 | CASSLARLAGAQETQYF | TGTGCCAGCAGCTTAGCCCGCCTAGCGGGAGCTCAAGAGACCCAGTACTTC
TRBJ1-5 | . | few | 13 | TRBV20-1 | CSASGGTNQPQHF | TGCAGTGCTAGCGGGGGGACTAATCAGCCCCAGCATTTT
TRBJ1-1 | . | . | 13 | TRBV12-3/TRBV12-4 | CASNQGFHTEAFF | TGTGCCAGCAACCAGGGATTTCACACTGAAGCTTTCTTT
TRBJ2-1 | . | . | 15 | TRBV5-4 | CASSLEDGVYNEQFF | TGTGCCAGCAGCTTGGAGGACGGGGTCTACAATGAGCAGTTCTTC
TRBJ1-4 | . | . | 16 | TRBV6-5 | CASSYLRSGGDEKLFF | TGTGCCAGCAGTTACTTACGGTCGGGGGGCGATGAAAAACTGTTTTTT
TRBJ1-5 | . | . | 13 | TRBV20-1 | CSAARDLDQPQHF | TGCAGTGCTGCAAGGGACCTCGATCAGCCCCAGCATTTT
TRBJ2-3 | TRBD2 | . | 16 | TRBV12-3/TRBV12-4 | CASSPGLAGRTDTQYF | TGTGCCAGCAGCCCGGGACTAGCGGGAAGGACAGATACGCAGTATTTT
TRBJ2-5 | . | . | 14 | TRBV7-3 | CASSPSGGKETQYF | TGTGCCAGCAGCCCGAGCGGAGGCAAAGAGACCCAGTACTTC
TRBJ2-1 | . | few | 15 | TRBV29-1 | CSGLGRDPGYDEQFF | TGCAGCGGACTGGGAAGAGACCCCGGTTACGATGAGCAGTTCTTC
TRBJ2-3 | TRBD1 | . | 18 | TRBV5-1 | CASSSTLMTGSSTDTQYF | TGCGCCAGCAGCTCTACCTTAATGACAGGGTCTAGCACAGATACGCAGTATTTT
TRBJ2-6 | . | few | 16 | TRBV20-1 | CSATWQRGAGANVLTF | TGCAGTGCTACGTGGCAGAGGGGCGCTGGGGCCAACGTCCTGACTTTC
TRBJ2-7 | TRBD1 | few | 16 | TRBV7-9 | CASSFSDRNPSYEQYF | TGTGCCAGCAGTTTCTCGGACAGGAACCCATCCTACGAGCAGTACTTC
TRBJ1-5 | . | . | 13 | TRBV6-2/TRBV6-3 | CASSYVRDQPQHF | TGTGCCAGCAGTTACGTGAGGGATCAGCCCCAGCATTTT
TRBJ1-1 | TRBD1 | few | 12 | TRBV2 | CASDRGLTEAFF | TGTGCCAGCGACAGGGGTCTAACTGAAGCTTTCTTT
TRBJ2-5 | . | few | 14 | TRBV21-1 | CASNTSSDQETQYF | TGTGCCAGCAATACTAGTAGCGACCAAGAGACCCAGTACTTC
TRBJ2-1 | TRBD1 | . | 19 | TRBV7-9 | CASSPDRDRVSASYNEQFF | TGTGCCAGCAGTCCTGACCGGGACAGGGTGTCCGCCTCCTACAATGAGCAGTTCTTC
TRBJ2-2 | TRBD1 | . | 16 | TRBV29-1 | CSVRPQGAISAGELFF | TGCAGCGTGAGACCACAGGGGGCGATAAGCGCCGGGGAGCTGTTTTTT
TRBJ2-1 | . | few | 16 | TRBV20-1 | CSARGGRTAAVYEQFF | TGCAGTGCTAGAGGTGGCAGGACAGCAGCGGTCTATGAGCAGTTCTTC
TRBJ2-2 | . | . | 13 | TRBV6-2/TRBV6-3 | CASSYGSPGELFF | TGTGCCAGCAGTTACGGCAGCCCCGGGGAGCTGTTTTTT
TRBJ2-5 | TRBD2 | . | 15 | TRBV29-1 | CSVWEREGGQETQYF | TGCAGCGTTTGGGAGCGGGAGGGTGGCCAAGAGACCCAGTACTTC
TRBJ2-1 | TRBD2 | few | 15 | TRBV11-3 | CASSFPGLTNNEQFF | TGTGCCAGCAGCTTCCCGGGACTAACAAACAATGAGCAGTTCTTC
TRBJ2-7 | . | . | 12 | TRBV29-1 | CSVSRRVGEQYF | TGCAGCGTTTCCCGCAGGGTAGGGGAGCAGTACTTC
TRBJ2-5 | TRBD1 | . | 13 | TRBV29-1 | CSVAGGKQETQYF | TGCAGCGTTGCAGGGGGCAAACAAGAGACCCAGTACTTC
TRBJ2-5 | TRBD1 | . | 14 | TRBV10-3 | CAISRDRFEETQYF | TGTGCCATCAGCCGGGACAGATTTGAGGAGACCCAGTACTTC
TRBJ2-4 | . | few | 11 | TRBV7-9 | CASDGGNIQYF | TGTGCCAGTGACGGGGGAAACATTCAGTACTTC
TRBJ2-5 | . | few | 20 | TRBV11-2 | CASSLESHREINAITETQYF | TGTGCCAGCAGCTTAGAGTCCCACAGGGAAATAAACGCAATCACAGAGACCCAGTACTTC
TRBJ1-5 | TRBD1 | few | 15 | TRBV6-5 | CASKEQGADNQPQHF | TGTGCCAGCAAAGAACAGGGGGCAGACAATCAGCCCCAGCATTTT
TRBJ2-3 | . | . | 14 | TRBV5-1 | CASSLAVVADTQYF | TGCGCCAGCAGCTTGGCTGTTGTAGCAGATACGCAGTATTTT
TRBJ2-1 | . | . | 14 | TRBV7-2 | CASSSWTGTNEQFF | TGTGCCAGCAGCTCATGGACTGGGACAAATGAGCAGTTCTTC
TRBJ2-3 | TRBD2 | . | 15 | TRBV7-6 | CASSRRTSGRDTQYF | TGTGCCAGCAGCCGTAGGACTAGCGGGAGAGATACGCAGTATTTT
TRBJ1-6 | . | few | 16 | TRBV27 | CASSLWADNPNSPLHF | TGTGCCAGCAGTTTGTGGGCTGACAACCCAAATTCACCCCTCCACTTT